Each of the 10 T cell receptor beta chains below was sequenced from the same sample in a study of Ad26.COV2.S vaccination and SARS-CoV-2 variants. Assay used: immunoSEQ multiplex PCR; TCRdb lists only in-frame clones, some missing. The repertoire includes around 250,000 clones, around 88% of them detected once, and roughly 3% sits in the top ten. Described treatment: some 20 received Ad26.COV2.S at low or high dose, single or two shots; roughly five received placebo; per-sample allocation not given. The samples were gathered on day 63 after the first injection of vaccine or placebo. The sample consisted of peripheral blood, taken in a trial of Ad26.COV2.S vaccine versus placebo. These receptors were taken from a person between 18 and 60 years old who received the Ad26.COV2.S COVID-19 vaccine or a placebo.

A word on this clone: This same CDR3 is encoded by further DNA sequences in the sample. The chain has TRBV6-5 and TRBJ1-6, with D uncertain. Trimming shortened V by 3 bases and J by 7 bases, and 4 bases separated the two germline ends. This CDR3 spans 12 amino acids. Germline loops: CDR1 MNHEY, CDR2 SVGAGI. The CDR3 loop is CASSYGNSPLHF. The DNA for the CDR3 is TGTGCCAGCAGTTATGGAAATTCACCCCTCCACTTT.

The chain is built from TRBV5-1 and TRBJ2-3; tentative D call: TRBD1 (8 bases). This CDR3 has 14 amino acids. With 4 bases removed from V and 4 bases from J, the gap between germline ends came to 13 bases. The germline CDR1 and CDR2 sequences are SGHRS and YFSETQ. CDR3 amino acids: CASSETGGADTQYF. The CDR3, as DNA: TGCGCCAGCAGCGAAACAGGGGGGGCAGATACGCAGTATTTT.

The gene calls are TRBV7-6 and TRBJ1-5, with a tentative D call TRBD1 (5 bases). V gave up 1 base and J gave up 3 bases, with 10 bases separating them. The CDR3 is 15 amino acids. Per the germline V gene, CDR1 is SGHVS and CDR2 is FNYEAQ. DNA for the CDR3: TGTGCCAGCAGCTTAGTAGCAGGGACCAATCAGCCCCAGCATTTT. It specifies CASSLVAGTNQPQHF.

Only a few counts were recorded for this clone. The V call is TRBV5-6, the J call TRBJ1-5; unclear D gene. V shed 4 bases and J shed 0 bases, with 5 bases lying between them. The CDR3 sequence is 13 residues long. The germline V gene has CDR1 SGHDT and CDR2 YYEEEE. The CDR3 nucleotides are TGTGCCAGCAGCCCGGGTAGCAATCAGCCCCAGCATTTT. It codes for CASSPGSNQPQHF.

This clone appeared a single time. The J gene is TRBJ2-3, the V gene TRBV29-1, with TRBD2 identical over 9 bases. Germline V gene sequence: CDR1 SQVTM, CDR2 ANQGSEA. After removal of 7 bases from V and 3 bases from J, the junction contained 8 bases not matched to a gene. This CDR3 region has 14 residues. The CDR3 DNA is TGCAGCGCTCAAGCGGGAGGAAGAACAGATACGCAGTATTTT. Its protein product is CSAQAGGRTDTQYF.

The chain uses TRBV5-5 and TRBJ1-6, with 9 bases matching TRBD1. The CDR3 is made up of 14 amino acids. Unmatched junction bases numbered 6, after V lost 5 bases and J lost 9 bases. CDR1 SGHKS and CDR2 YYEKEE come from the germline V gene (reference sequence). CDR3 in DNA: TGTGCCAGCAGACCCGGGACAGGGTTTTCACCCCTCCACTTT. It translates to CASRPGTGFSPLHF.

The rearrangement joins TRBV21-1 to TRBJ1-3. TRBV21-1 is a pseudogene. CDR3 size: 12 residues. The CDR3 bases are TGTGCTAGCAACCTCTCTGGAAACACCATATATTTT. Its protein product is CASNLSGNTIYF.

This clone was recorded a few times. This chain connects TRBV30 to TRBJ1-6; 7 nucleotides match TRBD1. The germline V gene encodes CDR1 GTSNPN and CDR2 SVGIG (reference sequence). This CDR3 contains 12 residues. The J segment lost 8 bases and the V segment lost 6 bases, leaving 4 bases of the junction unmatched. The CDR3 nucleotides are TGTGCCTGCAGAACAGGGGATTCACCCCTCCACTTT. Translated, it gives CACRTGDSPLHF.

V gene TRBV25-1 combines with J gene TRBJ1-2, with 7 bases identical to TRBD1. This CDR3 has 12 amino acids. Unmatched junction bases numbered 9, after V lost 7 bases and J lost 10 bases. Germline CDR1 and CDR2: MGHDK and SYGVNS. Here the CDR3 DNA reads TGTGCCAGCACCCTCGGAGGGGGCGACTACACCTTC. Protein product: CASTLGGGDYTF.

In this sample, this clone turned up once. The rearrangement links TRBV6-2 or TRBV6-3 to TRBJ2-3, with D possibly matching TRBD2 (6 bases). V was trimmed by 6 bases and J by 9 bases, leaving 22 bases between them. The CDR3 is 15 residues long. Germline lookup yields CDR1 MNHEY and CDR2 SVGEGT. CDR3 nucleotides: TGTGCCAGCAGCTCCCGGGGGACCTCGCCGGGGACGCAGTATTTT. This codes for CASSSRGTSPGTQYF.